Listed below are T cell receptor beta chains from one sample, sequenced in a study of T-cell reconstitution after alpha-beta-depleted transplantation in children. TCRdb processed the PCR reads anew with MiXCR; each CDR3 protein has one entry. This sample carries over 150,000 distinct CDR3 sequences, approximately 12% of them seen once, and the ten largest clones take approximately 13%. The sample consisted of PBMCs, taken before TCRalphabeta/CD19-depleted stem cell transplant. Every receptor here comes from a boy younger than 10 with acute myeloid leukemia, due to receive a stem cell transplant. Each CDR3 is given with its conserved first and last residue. The order of the fields is J gene, D gene, V gene, clone size, CDR3 protein, CDR3 DNA. The D gene is left open where the match is weak. Rows may omit the clone size; those that give it use once, few, many or a size class.

TRBJ1-6 | . | TRBV7-8 | . | CASSLWDLGNSPLHF | TGTGCCAGCAGCCTATGGGACCTGGGGAATTCACCCCTCCACTTT
TRBJ2-1 | . | TRBV6-6 | many | CASSYSLNEQFF | TGTGCCAGCAGTTACTCGCTCAATGAGCAGTTCTTC
TRBJ2-5 | . | TRBV12-3/TRBV12-4 | many | CASSFSGFGETQYF | TGTGCCAGCAGCTTTTCAGGGTTCGGAGAGACCCAGTACTTC
TRBJ1-5 | . | TRBV19 | many | CASSISAIQPQHF | TGTGCCAGTAGTATCTCGGCGATACAGCCCCAGCATTTT
TRBJ1-6 | . | TRBV12-3/TRBV12-4 | many | CASSRQVGAYNSPLHF | TGTGCCAGCAGTCGACAGGTGGGCGCCTATAATTCACCCCTCCACTTT
TRBJ2-5 | TRBD2 | TRBV14 | medium-sized | CASSPRTSGFQETQYF | TGTGCCAGCAGCCCTAGGACTAGCGGTTTCCAAGAGACCCAGTACTTC
TRBJ2-1 | . | TRBV7-3 | many | CASSATGYNEQFF | TGTGCCAGCAGCGCGACAGGTTACAATGAGCAGTTCTTC
TRBJ2-2 | . | TRBV7-8 | . | CASRGKQGTRPANTGELFF | TGTGCCAGCAGGGGAAAACAGGGGACTCGACCCGCGAACACCGGGGAGCTGTTTTTT
TRBJ1-5 | . | TRBV12-3/TRBV12-4 | many | CASSFSVGFNQPQHF | TGTGCCAGCAGTTTTAGCGTCGGGTTTAATCAGCCCCAGCATTTT
TRBJ2-7 | TRBD2 | TRBV20-1 | many | CSAREIAGLAEAYEQYF | TGCAGTGCTAGAGAAATCGCAGGACTAGCAGAAGCTTACGAGCAGTACTTC
TRBJ1-1 | . | TRBV5-1 | many | CASSLWENTEAFF | TGCGCCAGCAGCTTGTGGGAGAACACTGAAGCTTTCTTT
TRBJ2-1 | . | TRBV12-3/TRBV12-4 | many | CASSRSWNEQFF | TGTGCCAGCAGCCGTAGTTGGAATGAGCAGTTCTTC
TRBJ1-1 | . | TRBV3-1 | many | CASSQVGNMNTEAFF | TGTGCCAGCAGCCAAGTAGGCAACATGAACACTGAAGCTTTCTTT
TRBJ2-1 | TRBD1 | TRBV4-1 | many | CASSQATRGTYNEQFF | TGCGCCAGCAGCCAAGCCACCAGGGGGACCTACAATGAGCAGTTCTTC
TRBJ2-5 | . | TRBV4-2 | . | CASSQGPQSQETQYF | TGTGCCAGCAGCCAAGGCCCTCAGTCTCAAGAGACCCAGTACTTC
TRBJ1-2 | TRBD1 | TRBV12-3/TRBV12-4 | many | CASSHTGGGYGYTF | TGTGCCAGCAGTCACACAGGGGGTGGTTATGGCTACACCTTC
TRBJ2-7 | . | TRBV7-8 | . | CASSLPTTRGIYEQYF | TGTGCCAGCAGCTTACCTACGACAAGGGGGATCTACGAGCAGTACTTC
TRBJ2-5 | TRBD2 | TRBV4-1 | many | CASSPRWSSGLGTQYF | TGCGCCAGCAGCCCAAGATGGTCTAGCGGCTTGGGGACCCAGTACTTC
TRBJ2-3 | TRBD2 | TRBV27 | many | CASSLLAGGFSSTDTQYF | TGTGCCAGCAGTTTACTAGCGGGAGGATTCTCTAGCACAGATACGCAGTATTTT
TRBJ2-1 | TRBD2 | TRBV7-9 | many | CASSWGLAVEQFF | TGTGCCAGCAGTTGGGGACTAGCGGTTGAGCAGTTCTTC
TRBJ2-2 | . | TRBV18 | many | CASSFVLANTGELFF | TGTGCCAGCTCATTCGTCCTCGCGAACACCGGGGAGCTGTTTTTT
TRBJ2-5 | . | TRBV5-1 | many | CASEPESGTQYF | TGCGCCAGCGAACCCGAAAGTGGAACCCAGTACTTC
TRBJ2-7 | . | TRBV12-3/TRBV12-4 | many | CASSLAWENYEQYF | TGTGCCAGCAGTTTAGCTTGGGAAAACTACGAGCAGTACTTC
TRBJ2-1 | TRBD2 | TRBV6-2/TRBV6-3 | many | CASSYSRTSGDYEQFF | TGTGCCAGCAGTTACTCGCGGACTAGCGGCGACTATGAGCAGTTCTTC
TRBJ1-1 | . | TRBV6-2/TRBV6-3 | many | CASSYNPQGSWTEAFF | TGTGCCAGCAGCTACAACCCACAGGGTAGTTGGACTGAAGCTTTCTTT
TRBJ2-7 | . | TRBV25-1 | many | CASSPRGRRAESYEQYF | TGTGCCAGCAGCCCCCGCGGAAGGAGGGCTGAATCCTACGAGCAGTACTTC
TRBJ2-3 | . | TRBV6-2/TRBV6-3 | few | CASSYSIVRPLTLGETDTQYF | TGTGCCAGCAGTTACTCGATCGTTCGGCCACTGACCCTAGGAGAGACAGATACGCAGTATTTT
TRBJ2-3 | . | TRBV9 | many | CASSGSSGFSTDTQYF | TGTGCCAGCAGCGGATCCTCGGGTTTTAGCACAGATACGCAGTATTTT
TRBJ2-2 | . | TRBV18 | many | CASSPPSREAGELFF | TGTGCCAGCTCACCACCTAGCAGGGAAGCCGGGGAGCTGTTTTTT
TRBJ1-2 | . | TRBV20-1 | many | CSAKVGQNYGYTF | TGCAGTGCTAAAGTTGGCCAGAACTATGGCTACACCTTC
TRBJ2-3 | TRBD2 | TRBV7-2 | many | CASSFHRLAGGTDTQYF | TGTGCCAGCAGCTTTCATAGACTAGCGGGGGGCACAGATACGCAGTATTTT
TRBJ1-4 | . | TRBV20-1 | many | CSARRSANEKLFF | TGCAGTGCCAGGCGATCTGCTAATGAAAAACTGTTTTTT
TRBJ1-2 | . | TRBV20-1 | many | CSASMAAGYGYTF | TGCAGTGCCAGCATGGCAGCCGGCTATGGCTACACCTTC
TRBJ2-2 | TRBD1 | TRBV12-3/TRBV12-4 | many | CASSLDLVWGQGSTGELFF | TGTGCCAGCAGTTTAGATTTAGTATGGGGACAGGGGAGCACCGGGGAGCTGTTTTTT
TRBJ1-4 | . | TRBV11-2 | many | CASSLGPPPTNEKLFF | TGTGCCAGCAGCTTAGGACCCCCCCCGACTAATGAAAAACTGTTTTTT
TRBJ2-5 | TRBD2 | TRBV7-3 | many | CASSTGGGRETQYF | TGTGCCAGCAGCACCGGGGGGGGGCGAGAGACCCAGTACTTC
TRBJ2-7 | . | TRBV29-1 | many | CSVAQGPYEQYF | TGCAGCGTTGCCCAGGGACCCTACGAGCAGTACTTC
TRBJ1-5 | TRBD1 | TRBV12-3/TRBV12-4 | many | CASSIQGFAQHF | TGTGCCAGCAGTATACAGGGGTTCGCCCAGCATTTT
TRBJ2-3 | . | TRBV7-2 | many | CASSQGWSTDTQYF | TGTGCCAGCAGCCAGGGATGGAGCACAGATACGCAGTATTTT
TRBJ1-1 | . | TRBV27 | many | CASSQRVLGKMGEAFF | TGTGCCAGCAGTCAACGAGTCCTTGGGAAGATGGGTGAAGCTTTCTTT
TRBJ2-2 | . | TRBV20-1 | . | CSARRGVTGELFF | TGCAGTGCTAGAAGAGGGGTAACCGGGGAGCTGTTTTTT
TRBJ1-4 | . | TRBV6-5 | many | CASSYSEANEKLFF | TGTGCCAGCAGTTACTCCGAGGCTAATGAAAAACTGTTTTTT
TRBJ1-1 | TRBD1 | TRBV6-1 | many | CASSTGVMNTEAFF | TGTGCCAGCAGTACAGGGGTCATGAACACTGAAGCTTTCTTT
TRBJ1-2 | . | TRBV19 | . | CASKVDDLFIGYTF | TGTGCCAGTAAAGTCGATGATCTTTTTATCGGCTACACCTTC
TRBJ1-2 | TRBD1 | TRBV6-1 | . | CASRETGGWGYTF | TGTGCCAGCCGTGAGACAGGGGGCTGGGGCTACACCTTC
TRBJ1-5 | . | TRBV7-2 | many | CASSSRGGRNQPQHF | TGTGCCAGCAGCTCTAGGGGGGGCAGGAATCAGCCCCAGCATTTT
TRBJ2-2 | . | TRBV7-2 | many | CASSLELLAGELFF | TGTGCCAGCAGCTTAGAACTGCTTGCCGGGGAGCTGTTTTTT
TRBJ2-5 | . | TRBV3-1 | many | CASSQDAKTQYF | TGTGCCAGCAGCCAAGACGCGAAGACCCAGTACTTC
TRBJ2-5 | . | TRBV18 | many | CASSPRPEETQYF | TGTGCCAGCTCACCACGGCCAGAAGAGACCCAGTACTTC
TRBJ2-4 | TRBD2 | TRBV11-1 | many | CASSFPGLAQNIQYF | TGTGCCAGCAGCTTCCCGGGACTAGCGCAAAACATTCAGTACTTC
TRBJ1-1 | TRBD1 | TRBV2 | many | CASSVRTGRDTEAFF | TGTGCCAGCAGTGTAAGGACAGGGAGGGACACTGAAGCTTTCTTT
TRBJ2-1 | . | TRBV4-1 | many | CASSQVGGSSYNEQFF | TGCGCCAGCAGCCAAGTCGGGGGAAGCTCCTACAATGAGCAGTTCTTC
TRBJ1-6 | . | TRBV15 | . | CATSSPADNSPLPF | TGTGCCACCAGCAGCCCAGCTGATAATTCACCCCTCCCCTTT
TRBJ1-5 | . | TRBV7-2 | many | CASSSVKSNQPQHF | TGTGCCAGCAGCTCTGTAAAGAGCAATCAGCCCCAGCATTTT
TRBJ1-2 | . | TRBV7-8 | many | CASSFLIQGIKGYTF | TGTGCCAGCAGCTTCCTGATACAGGGAATTAAAGGCTACACCTTC